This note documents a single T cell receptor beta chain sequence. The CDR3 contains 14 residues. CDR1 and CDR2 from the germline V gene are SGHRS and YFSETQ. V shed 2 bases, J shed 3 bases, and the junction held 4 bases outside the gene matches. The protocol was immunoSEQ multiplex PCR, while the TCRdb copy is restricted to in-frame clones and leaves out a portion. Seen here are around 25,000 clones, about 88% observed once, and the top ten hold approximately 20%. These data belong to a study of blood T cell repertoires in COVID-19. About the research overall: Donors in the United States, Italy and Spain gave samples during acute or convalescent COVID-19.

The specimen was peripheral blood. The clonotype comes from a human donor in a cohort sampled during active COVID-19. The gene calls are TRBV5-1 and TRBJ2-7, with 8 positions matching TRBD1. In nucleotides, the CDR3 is TGCGCCAGCAGCTTCTCAGGGGGCGTCTACGAGCAGTACTTC. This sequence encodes CASSFSGGVYEQYF.